The sequence of this T cell receptor beta chain was determined in a study of vaccination effects on CD4 cells after COVID-19. Across the study: A few million PBMC were seeded per well and grown in the presence of around 10 IU/ml IL-2 and 10 ug/ml peptides.

It was after approximately 10 days of culture that CD4+ T cells were isolated. Sometime from March through December 2020, the person acquired a SARS-CoV-2 infection that PCR confirmed. Of the BNT162b2 and mRNA-1273 vaccines, participants received two doses of one or the other. It was on days 3 and 7 that half the medium was replaced with IL-2 medium. The CDR3 extends over 18 amino acids. The ends lost 4 bases at V and 5 bases at J; junction bases unmatched: 16. Germline V gene sequence: CDR1 MNHNS, CDR2 SASEGT. Assay used: immunoSEQ multiplex PCR; TCRdb lists only in-frame clones, some missing. The table has around 44,000 clones, over 65% seen once. This clone occurred once. The antigen remains unidentified.

The receptor was isolated from a human donor who had a prior SARS-CoV-2 infection. Material: CD4+ T cells from PBMCs cultured without peptide, obtained after COVID-19 vaccination. The rearrangement uses TRBV6-1 and TRBJ2-3; 9 bases are shared with TRBD1. The CDR3 DNA reads TGTGCCAGCAGTGCTACCCCGCCCGGGACAGGGATGAGAGATACGCAGTATTTT. Translation gives CASSATPPGTGMRDTQYF.